This T cell receptor beta chain was sequenced for a study of spatial heterogeneity in lung cancer. About the research overall: Consistent detection of more beta-chain than alpha-chain sequences was observed.

On each TCR cDNA molecule, a unique molecular identifier was present. TCRdb re-called the 5' RACE reads through MiXCR, storing one row per CDR3 protein. The profile covers roughly 48,000 distinct CDR3 sequences, with 5.3% appearing a single time and over 8.5% taken by the ten largest. The V and J ends lost 7 bases and 4 bases, in that order; junction bases with no gene match: 7. This CDR3 contains 14 residues. This clonotype was seen ten or more times. The time point is: sample taken at primary tumor resection. From tumor, nontumor lung or frozen PBMC, whole RNA was taken unsorted for sequencing. The source material was PBMCs, sampled at surgery. This receptor was identified in a male donor with early-stage non-small cell lung cancer. This rearrangement joins TRBV12-3 or TRBV12-4 to TRBJ2-5, with 9 bases identical to TRBD2. CDR3 DNA: TGTGCCAGCAAGAAGCGGGGGGTAGGAGAGACCCAGTACTTC. Translated, it gives CASKKRGVGETQYF.